This TCR beta chain comes out of a study of OX40 agonist ivuxolimab in advanced cancers. Germline V CDR1 and CDR2: SGHNT, YYREEE (reference sequence). The CDR3 spans 17 residues. Trimming left V 4 bases short and J 0 bases short, with 18 bases between. Sequencing used immunoSEQ multiplex PCR; TCRdb keeps in-frame clones, though not all of them. Of approximately 76,000 clones listed, 70% to 90% are singletons. This clone turned up a few times. The TCR comes from an adult with an advanced solid tumor such as melanoma, head and neck, liver or kidney cancer. The genes are TRBV5-4 and TRBJ2-3, with D tentatively TRBD2 (7 bases). The sample was CD4+ or CD8+ T cells sorted from blood, taken in a trial of the OX40 agonist ivuxolimab. This CDR3 is CASSLPPGGPSTDTQYF. As DNA, the CDR3 is TGTGCCAGCAGCCTCCCCCCCGGGGGGCCTAGCACAGATACGCAGTATTTT.